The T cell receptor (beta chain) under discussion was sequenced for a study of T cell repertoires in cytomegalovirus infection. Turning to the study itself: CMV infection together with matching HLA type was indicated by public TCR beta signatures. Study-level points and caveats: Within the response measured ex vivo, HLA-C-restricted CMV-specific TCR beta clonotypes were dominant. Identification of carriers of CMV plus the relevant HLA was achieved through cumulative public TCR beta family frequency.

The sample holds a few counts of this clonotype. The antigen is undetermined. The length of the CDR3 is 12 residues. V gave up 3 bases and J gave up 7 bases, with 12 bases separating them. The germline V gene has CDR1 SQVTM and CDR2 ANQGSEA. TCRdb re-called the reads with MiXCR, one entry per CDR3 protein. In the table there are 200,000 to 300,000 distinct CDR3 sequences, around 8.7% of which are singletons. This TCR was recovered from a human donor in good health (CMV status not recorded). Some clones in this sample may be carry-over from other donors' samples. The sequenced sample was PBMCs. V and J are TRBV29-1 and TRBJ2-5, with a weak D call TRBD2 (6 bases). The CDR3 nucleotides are TGCAGCGTTGAGGGGACTGGGAGGACCCAGTACTTC. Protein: CSVEGTGRTQYF.